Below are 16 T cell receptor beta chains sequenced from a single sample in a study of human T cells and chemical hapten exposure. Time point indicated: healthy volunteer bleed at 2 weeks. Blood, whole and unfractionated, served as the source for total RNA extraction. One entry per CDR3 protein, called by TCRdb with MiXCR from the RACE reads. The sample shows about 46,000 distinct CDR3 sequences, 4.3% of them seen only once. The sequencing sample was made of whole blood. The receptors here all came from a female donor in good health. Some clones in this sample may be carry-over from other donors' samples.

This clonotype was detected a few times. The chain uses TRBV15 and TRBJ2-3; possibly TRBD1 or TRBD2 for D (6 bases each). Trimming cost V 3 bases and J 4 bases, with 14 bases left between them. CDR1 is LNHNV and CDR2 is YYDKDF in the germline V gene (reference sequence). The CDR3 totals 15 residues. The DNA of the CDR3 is TGTGCCACCAGCAGGGGGGCCACGGGGGCAGATACGCAGTATTTT. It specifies CATSRGATGADTQYF. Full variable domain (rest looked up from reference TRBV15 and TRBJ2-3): DAMVIQNPRYQVTQFGKPVTLSCSQTLNHNVMYWYQQKSSQAPKLLFHYYDKDFNNEADTPDNFQSRRPNTSFCFLDIRSPGLGDTAMYLCATSRGATGADTQYFGPGTRLTVL.

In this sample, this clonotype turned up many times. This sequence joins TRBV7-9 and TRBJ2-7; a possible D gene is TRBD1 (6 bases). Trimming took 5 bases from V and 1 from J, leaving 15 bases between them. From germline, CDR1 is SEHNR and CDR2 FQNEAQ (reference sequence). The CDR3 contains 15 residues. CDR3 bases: TGTGCCAGCAGCCCCAAATTGGGGGCTTCCTACGAGCAGTACTTC. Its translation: CASSPKLGASYEQYF.

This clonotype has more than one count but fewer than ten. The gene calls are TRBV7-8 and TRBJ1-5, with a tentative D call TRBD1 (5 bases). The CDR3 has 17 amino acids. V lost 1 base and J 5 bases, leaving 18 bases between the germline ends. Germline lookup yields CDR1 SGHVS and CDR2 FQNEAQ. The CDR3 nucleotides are TGTGCCAGCAGCTTAGGACCCCCAGGGTCGTACTATCAGCCCCAGCATTTT. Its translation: CASSLGPPGSYYQPQHF.

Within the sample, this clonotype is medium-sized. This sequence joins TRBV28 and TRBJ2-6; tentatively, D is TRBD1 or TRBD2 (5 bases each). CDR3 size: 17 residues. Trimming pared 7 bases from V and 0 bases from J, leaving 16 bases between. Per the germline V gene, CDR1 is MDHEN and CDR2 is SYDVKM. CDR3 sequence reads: CASTGDGSSSGANVLTF. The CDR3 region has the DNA TGTGCCAGCACTGGGGACGGTTCGAGCTCTGGGGCCAACGTCCTGACTTTC.

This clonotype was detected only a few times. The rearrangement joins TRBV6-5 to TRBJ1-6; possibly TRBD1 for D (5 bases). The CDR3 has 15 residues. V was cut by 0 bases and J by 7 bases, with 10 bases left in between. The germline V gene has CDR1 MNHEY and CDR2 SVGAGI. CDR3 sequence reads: CASSYSHGGNSPLHF. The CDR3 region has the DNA TGTGCCAGCAGTTACTCTCACGGGGGAAATTCACCCCTCCACTTT.

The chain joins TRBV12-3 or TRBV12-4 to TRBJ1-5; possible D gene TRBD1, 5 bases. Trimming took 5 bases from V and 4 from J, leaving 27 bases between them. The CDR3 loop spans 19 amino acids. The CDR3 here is CASSPERGPQIVENQPQHF. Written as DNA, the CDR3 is TGTGCCAGCAGTCCGGAGAGGGGCCCACAGATCGTCGAAAATCAGCCCCAGCATTTT.

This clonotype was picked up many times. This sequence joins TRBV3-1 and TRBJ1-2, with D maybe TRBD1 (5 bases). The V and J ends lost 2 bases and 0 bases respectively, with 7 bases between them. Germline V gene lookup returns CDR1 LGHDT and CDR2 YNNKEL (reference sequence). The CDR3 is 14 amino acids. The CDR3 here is CASSQTGTNYGYTF. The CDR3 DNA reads TGTGCCAGCAGCCAAACAGGAACTAACTATGGCTACACCTTC.

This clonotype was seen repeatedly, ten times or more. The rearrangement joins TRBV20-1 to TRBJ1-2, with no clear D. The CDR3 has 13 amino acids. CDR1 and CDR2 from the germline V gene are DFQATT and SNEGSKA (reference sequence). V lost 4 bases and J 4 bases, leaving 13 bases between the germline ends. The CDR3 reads CSATTRLAYGYTF. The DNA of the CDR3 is TGCAGTGCTACCACCCGACTGGCCTATGGCTACACCTTC.

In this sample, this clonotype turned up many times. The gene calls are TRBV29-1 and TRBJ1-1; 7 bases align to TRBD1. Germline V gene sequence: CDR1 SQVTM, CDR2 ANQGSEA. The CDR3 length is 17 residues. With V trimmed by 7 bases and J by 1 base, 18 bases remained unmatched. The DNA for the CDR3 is TGCAGCGCCGCGGGCAGGGTGGGACAGCTAACGAACACTGAAGCTTTCTTT. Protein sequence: CSAAGRVGQLTNTEAFF.

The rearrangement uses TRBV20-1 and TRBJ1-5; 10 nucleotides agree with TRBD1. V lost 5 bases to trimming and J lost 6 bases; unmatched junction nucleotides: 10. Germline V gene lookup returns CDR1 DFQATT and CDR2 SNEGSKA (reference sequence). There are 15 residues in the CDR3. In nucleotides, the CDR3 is TGCAGTGCTGCTCGCGACAGGGGGCGAAGTCAGCCCCAGCATTTT. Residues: CSAARDRGRSQPQHF.

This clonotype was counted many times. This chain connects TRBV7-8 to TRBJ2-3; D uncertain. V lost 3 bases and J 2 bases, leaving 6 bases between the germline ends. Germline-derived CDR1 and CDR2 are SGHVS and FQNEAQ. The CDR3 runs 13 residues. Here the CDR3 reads CASSFEVTDTQYF. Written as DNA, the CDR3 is TGTGCCAGCAGCTTCGAAGTCACAGATACGCAGTATTTT.

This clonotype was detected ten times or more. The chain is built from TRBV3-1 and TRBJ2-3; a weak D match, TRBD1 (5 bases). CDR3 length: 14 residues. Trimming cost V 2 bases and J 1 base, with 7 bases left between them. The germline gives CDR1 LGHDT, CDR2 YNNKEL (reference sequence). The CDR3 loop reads CASSQLTGTDTQYF. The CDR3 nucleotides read TGTGCCAGCAGCCAACTGACAGGCACAGATACGCAGTATTTT.

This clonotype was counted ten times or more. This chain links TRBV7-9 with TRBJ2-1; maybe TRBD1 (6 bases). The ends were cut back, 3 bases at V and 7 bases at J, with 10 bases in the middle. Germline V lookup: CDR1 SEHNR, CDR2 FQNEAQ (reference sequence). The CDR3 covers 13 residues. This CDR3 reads CASSFRGLNEQFF. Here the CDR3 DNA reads TGTGCCAGCAGCTTCAGGGGATTGAATGAGCAGTTCTTC.

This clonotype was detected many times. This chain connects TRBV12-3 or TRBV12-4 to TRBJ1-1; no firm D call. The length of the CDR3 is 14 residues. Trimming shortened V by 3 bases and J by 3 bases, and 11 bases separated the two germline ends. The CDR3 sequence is CASSFRVPDTEAFF. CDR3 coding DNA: TGTGCCAGCAGTTTTCGGGTTCCGGACACTGAAGCTTTCTTT.

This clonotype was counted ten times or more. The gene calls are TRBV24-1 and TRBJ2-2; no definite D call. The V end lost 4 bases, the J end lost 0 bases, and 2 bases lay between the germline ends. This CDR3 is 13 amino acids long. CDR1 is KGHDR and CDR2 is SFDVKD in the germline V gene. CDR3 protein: CATSDTNTGELFF. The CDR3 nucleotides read TGTGCCACCAGTGACACGAACACCGGGGAGCTGTTTTTT.

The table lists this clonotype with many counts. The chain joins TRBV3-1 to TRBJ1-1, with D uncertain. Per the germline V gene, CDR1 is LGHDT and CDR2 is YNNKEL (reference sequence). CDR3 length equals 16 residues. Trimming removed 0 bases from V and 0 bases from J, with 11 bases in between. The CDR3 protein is CASSQDYRAVNTEAFF. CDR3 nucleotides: TGTGCCAGCAGCCAAGATTATAGGGCGGTGAACACTGAAGCTTTCTTT.